This T cell receptor (beta chain) derives from a study of blood T cell repertoires in COVID-19. Across the whole study: Samples taken during acute and convalescent COVID-19 were collected in the United States, Italy and Spain. Sources were T cells, B-cell-depleted T cells, or PBMCs; the material itself was cDNA or gDNA.

Original data processing: By means of reference gene primer amplification, nucleated cell counts were estimated. Using immunoSEQ multiplex PCR, the repertoire was profiled, and TCRdb retains in-frame clones only, with some absent. D and trimming were read from the DNA, whereas the V and J calls and clone size are those reported in that table. This sample carries some 97,000 clones, 70% to 90% of them seen once, and the ten largest clones take under 7.5%. Specimen: peripheral blood. The clonotype comes from a woman in her sixties or seventies with acute or convalescent COVID-19.

In DNA, the CDR3 is TGTGCCAGCAGCGTAGATCTGACGGGGAACACTGAAGCTTTCTTT. Protein sequence: CASSVDLTGNTEAFF. J is TRBJ1-1 and V is TRBV9; D gene ambiguous. The CDR3 covers 15 residues. Germline CDR1 and CDR2: SGDLS and YYNGEE. Trimming took 0 bases from V and 1 from J, leaving 10 bases between them. Looking up the rest from reference TRBV9 and TRBJ1-1 gives the full variable domain: DSGVTQTPKHLITATGQRVTLRCSPRSGDLSVYWYQQSLDQGLQFLIQYYNGEERAKGNILERFSAQQFPDLHSELNLSSLELGDSALYFCASSVDLTGNTEAFFGQGTRLTVV.